A selection of T cell receptor beta chains follows, all from one sample in a study of blood T cell repertoires in COVID-19. Clones were sequenced by immunoSEQ multiplex PCR, and TCRdb holds only the in-frame ones, with some missing. The sample records 250,000 to 400,000 clones, 90% being singletons. The source material was peripheral blood. The receptors come from a woman in her 30s with COVID-19, enrolled during active disease. Both conserved end residues are trimmed from each CDR3. Not every row has a clone size; where given, it reads once, few, many or a size class.

TRBV11-2	-	14	ASSFYAGGRTDTQY
TRBV14	-	15	ASSQTRTGTGVFEQY
TRBV19	-	13	ASSTRQGGSQPQH
TRBV10-3	-	12	AISDDRVDQPQH
TRBV15	-	13	ATSRDGQGDSPLH
TRBV9	-	13	ASSPGTSIFYEQF
TRBV10-3	-	12	AIRPGQAYNEQF
TRBV23-1	-	16	ASSQSEAGRSSYNEQF
TRBV5-6	-	13	ASSPLQGTGTEAF
TRBV19	-	11	ASSTQGPYGYT
TRBV6-5	-	9	ASLRADTQY
TRBV4-2	-	11	ASSQDGGTEAF
TRBV11-2	-	13	ASSRRQDLGNVLT
TRBV19	-	12	ASSIDVLAGPQY
TRBV29-1	-	11	SVEGTKNSEAF
TRBV3-1/TRBV3-2	-	15	ASSQLPQDPSGNTIY
TRBV5-4	-	12	ASSPLGTPAEQY
TRBV5-4	-	11	ASTFGENTEAF
TRBV6-5	-	11	ASSYSGTGEAF
TRBV19	-	11	ASSRRESTEAF
TRBV11-2	-	16	ASSFSWQGTPMNTEAF
TRBV7-3	-	11	ASSSGLSDEQF
TRBV19	-	11	ASRTGLYNEQF
TRBV30	-	11	AWSTGFNTEAF
TRBV1	-	13	TSSGHGIWTNTIY
TRBV7-3	-	13	ASSKPRWTGDGYT
TRBV10-3	-	10	AGLDREDGYT
TRBV5-4	-	14	ASSLAGGAINYGYT
TRBV18	-	12	ASSPGDSNYGYT
TRBV29-1	-	10	SVEANHYEQY
TRBV10-3	-	16	AISESGAGKQGKETQY
TRBV4-1	few	13	ASSQGQSSYNEQF
TRBV5-4	-	12	ASSPGTLHTEAF
TRBV7-3	-	13	ASSLAGGQEDGYT
TRBV6-2/TRBV6-3	few	18	ASSLRPGLAGEVAYNEQF
TRBV2	few	14	ASRARRFSGANVLT
TRBV10-2	-	12	ASRAGGPQYEQY
TRBV11-2	-	13	ASSLVGDTNTEAF
TRBV19	-	13	ASSIFAGSTDTQY
TRBV7-8	-	13	ASSLGTGVGEKLF
TRBV5-1	-	9	ASRGAGELF
TRBV3-1/TRBV3-2	once	15	ASSQDWGTGSRYEQY
TRBV25-1	-	12	ASAVGTSGFQQY
TRBV7-9	-	13	ASSRIGQGNEKLF
TRBV2	-	12	ASTLLGTNEKLF
TRBV19	-	16	ASSITGLAGPEADTQY
TRBV27	-	13	ASTEAGGPPGEQY
TRBV15	-	11	ATSVGSSYEQY
TRBV7-9	-	13	ASSNDRGGTYEQY
TRBV6-5	-	13	ASSRYGQLTDTQY
TRBV7-7	-	13	ASSFGTSDQETQY